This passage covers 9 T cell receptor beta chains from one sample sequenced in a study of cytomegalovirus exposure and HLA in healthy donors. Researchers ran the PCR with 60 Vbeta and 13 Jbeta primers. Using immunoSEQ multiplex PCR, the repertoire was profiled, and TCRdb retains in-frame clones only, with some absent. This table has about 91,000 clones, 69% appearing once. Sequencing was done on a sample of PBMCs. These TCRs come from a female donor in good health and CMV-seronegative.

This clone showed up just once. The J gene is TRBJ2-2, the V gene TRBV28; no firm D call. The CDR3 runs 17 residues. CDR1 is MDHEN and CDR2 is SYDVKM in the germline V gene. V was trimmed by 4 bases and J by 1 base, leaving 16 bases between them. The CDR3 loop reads CASSYPGSRRNTGELFF. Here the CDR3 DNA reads TGTGCCAGCAGTTATCCAGGTAGTCGTCGGAACACCGGGGAGCTGTTTTTT.

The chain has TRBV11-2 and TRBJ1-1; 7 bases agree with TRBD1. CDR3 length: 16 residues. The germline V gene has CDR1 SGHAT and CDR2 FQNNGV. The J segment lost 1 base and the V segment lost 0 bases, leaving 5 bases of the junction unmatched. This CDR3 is CASSLEPRDRNTEAFF. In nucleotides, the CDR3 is TGTGCCAGCAGCTTAGAGCCCCGGGACAGGAACACTGAAGCTTTCTTT.

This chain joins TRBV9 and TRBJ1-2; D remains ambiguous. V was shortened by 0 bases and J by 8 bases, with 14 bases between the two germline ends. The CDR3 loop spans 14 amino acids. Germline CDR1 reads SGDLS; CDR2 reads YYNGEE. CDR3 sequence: CASSVALSSRGYTF. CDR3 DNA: TGTGCCAGCAGCGTAGCTCTCTCGTCTAGGGGCTACACCTTC.

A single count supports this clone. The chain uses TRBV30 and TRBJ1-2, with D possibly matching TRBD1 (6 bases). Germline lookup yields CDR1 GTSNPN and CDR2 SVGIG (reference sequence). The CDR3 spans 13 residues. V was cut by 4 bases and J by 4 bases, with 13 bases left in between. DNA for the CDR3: TGTGCCTGGACTCGAGCCAGGGGCTATGGCTACACCTTC. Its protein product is CAWTRARGYGYTF.

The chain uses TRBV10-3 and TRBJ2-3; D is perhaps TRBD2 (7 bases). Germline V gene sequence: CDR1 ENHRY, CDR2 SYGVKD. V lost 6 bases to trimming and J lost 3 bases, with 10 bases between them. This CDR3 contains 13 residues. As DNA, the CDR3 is TGTGCCATCAGACAGGGAGGGACAGATACGCAGTATTTT. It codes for CAIRQGGTDTQYF.

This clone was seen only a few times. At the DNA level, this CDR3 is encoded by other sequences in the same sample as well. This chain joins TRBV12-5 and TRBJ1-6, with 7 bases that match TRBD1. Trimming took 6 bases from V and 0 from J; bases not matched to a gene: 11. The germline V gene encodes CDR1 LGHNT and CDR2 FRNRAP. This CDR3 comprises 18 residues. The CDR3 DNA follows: TGTGCTAGTGGCCCTCGGACAGGAAAAAACTCCTATAATTCACCCCTCCACTTT. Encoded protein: CASGPRTGKNSYNSPLHF.

CDR3 bases: TGTGCCAGCCCCAAGGAGAGGGACACTGAAGCTTTCTTT. This translates into CASPKERDTEAFF. The chain recombines TRBV2 with TRBJ1-1; D not resolved. CDR3 size: 13 residues. V shed 8 bases and J shed 3 bases, with 13 bases lying between them. The germline CDR1 and CDR2 sequences are SNHLY and FYNNEI.

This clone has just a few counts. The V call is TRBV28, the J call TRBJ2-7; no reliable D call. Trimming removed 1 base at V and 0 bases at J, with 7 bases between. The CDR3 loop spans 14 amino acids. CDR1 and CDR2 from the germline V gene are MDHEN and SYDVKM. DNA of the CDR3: TGTGCCAGCAGTTTATTTGGCAGCTCCTACGAGCAGTACTTC. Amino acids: CASSLFGSSYEQYF.

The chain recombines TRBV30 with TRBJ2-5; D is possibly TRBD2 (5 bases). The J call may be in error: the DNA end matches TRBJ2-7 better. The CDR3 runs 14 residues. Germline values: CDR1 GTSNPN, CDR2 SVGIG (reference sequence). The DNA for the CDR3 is TGTGCCTGTAAGAGGGCTCTTAGGAGCTACGAGCAGTACTTC. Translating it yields CACKRALRSYEQYF.